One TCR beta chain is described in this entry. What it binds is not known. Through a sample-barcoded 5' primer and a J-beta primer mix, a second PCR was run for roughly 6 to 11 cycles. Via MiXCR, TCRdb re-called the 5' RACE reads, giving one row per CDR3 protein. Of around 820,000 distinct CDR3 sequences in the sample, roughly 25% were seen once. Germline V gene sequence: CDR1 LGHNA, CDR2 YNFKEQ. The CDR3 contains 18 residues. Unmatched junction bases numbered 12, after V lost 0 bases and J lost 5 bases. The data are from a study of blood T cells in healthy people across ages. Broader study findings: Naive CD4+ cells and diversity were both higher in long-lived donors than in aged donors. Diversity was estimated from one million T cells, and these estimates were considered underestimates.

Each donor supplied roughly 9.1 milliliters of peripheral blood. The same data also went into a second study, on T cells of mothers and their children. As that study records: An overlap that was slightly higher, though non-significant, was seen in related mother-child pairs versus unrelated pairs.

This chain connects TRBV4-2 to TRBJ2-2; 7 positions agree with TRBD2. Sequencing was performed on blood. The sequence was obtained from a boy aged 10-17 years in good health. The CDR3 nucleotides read TGTGCCAGCAGCCAAGATGTATATAGCGGGCGAGAAACCGGGGAGCTGTTTTTT. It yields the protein CASSQDVYSGRETGELFF.